The 20 T cell receptor beta chains reported below all come from one sample, sequenced in a study of human T cells and chemical hapten exposure. This sample's time point: pre-sensitization, week 0. The treatment is: therapeutic diphenylcyclopropenone sensitization with weekly scalp DPC. TCRdb processed the RACE reads anew with MiXCR; each CDR3 protein has one entry. The sample holds 150,000 to 200,000 distinct CDR3 sequences, 25% to 30% seen once. Sequencing used whole blood, obtained in connection with sensitization to the hapten diphenylcyclopropenone (DPC). These receptors were taken from a woman in her 30s with alopecia areata. Some clones in this sample may be carry-over from other donors' samples.

This chain connects TRBV18 to TRBJ2-7; 7 nucleotides agree with TRBD1. V lost 3 bases and J lost 3; bases outside the gene matches: 5. The V gene's germline CDR1 is KGHSH and CDR2 LQKENI. This CDR3 contains 14 residues. CDR3 coding DNA: TGTGCCAGCTCACCCGACAGGGTAGGCTACGAGCAGTACTTC. This codes for CASSPDRVGYEQYF.

V and J are TRBV20-1 and TRBJ1-2; D is possibly TRBD1 (6 bases). Looked up from germline, CDR1 is DFQATT and CDR2 is SNEGSKA (reference sequence). This CDR3 has 13 residues. The V and J ends lost 2 bases and 7 bases respectively, with 14 bases between them. The CDR3 region is CSARSGGASGYTF. CDR3 bases: TGCAGTGCTAGAAGTGGGGGGGCGAGTGGCTACACCTTC.

The chain is built from TRBV6-5 and TRBJ1-1; D gene uncertain. The germline V gene encodes CDR1 MNHEY and CDR2 SVGAGI. This CDR3 has 15 residues. Trimming cost V 6 bases and J 4 bases, with 18 bases left between them. CDR3 protein: CASSPRRGGGTEAFF. The CDR3, as DNA: TGTGCCAGCAGCCCAAGGCGGGGAGGAGGCACTGAAGCTTTCTTT.

A few counts support this clonotype. The chain carries TRBV11-2 and TRBJ1-6, with 9 nucleotides matching TRBD1. With 5 bases clipped from V and 4 bases from J, the junction kept 3 bases outside the gene matches. From germline, CDR1 is SGHAT and CDR2 FQNNGV. This CDR3 has 15 amino acids. For the CDR3, the DNA is TGTGCCAGCAGCGCCGGGACAGGGTATAATTCACCCCTCCACTTT. Translated, it gives CASSAGTGYNSPLHF.

This chain links TRBV7-9 with TRBJ1-1; D remains unclear. The germline gives CDR1 SEHNR, CDR2 FQNEAQ (reference sequence). The CDR3 covers 14 residues. Trimming took off 8 bases at V and 6 bases at J, with 19 bases between the two ends. The CDR3 DNA reads TGTGCCAGCGGCCCTGGCCGGGGTGGGGCTGAAGCTTTCTTT. Protein: CASGPGRGGAEAFF.

This clonotype was seen a handful of times. The V gene is TRBV20-1, the J gene TRBJ1-1; TRBD1 matches at 10 bases. The J segment lost 6 bases and the V segment lost 6 bases, leaving 7 bases of the junction unmatched. The CDR3 length is 13 residues. The germline V gene has CDR1 DFQATT and CDR2 SNEGSKA (reference sequence). As DNA, the CDR3 is TGCAGTGCCGAGACAGGGGGCGACGCTGAAGCTTTCTTT. Translation: CSAETGGDAEAFF.

This clonotype was seen only a few times. The J gene is TRBJ2-3, the V gene TRBV10-3, with unresolved D. CDR1 ENHRY and CDR2 SYGVKD come from the germline V gene. With 10 bases removed from V and 0 bases from J, the gap between germline ends came to 17 bases. The CDR3 loop spans 15 amino acids. In DNA, the CDR3 is TGTGCCACCACGTTCGGCCCCGGGAGCACAGATACGCAGTATTTT. Its protein product is CATTFGPGSTDTQYF.

This clonotype was seen a single time. CDR3 DNA: TGCAGCGTAAGAGGACCATTTCTTGAGCTGTTTTTT. The encoded protein is CSVRGPFLELFF. This chain joins TRBV29-1 and TRBJ2-2; D not certain. CDR1 SQVTM and CDR2 ANQGSEA come from the germline V gene. Trimming shortened V by 6 bases and J by 11 bases, and 16 bases separated the two germline ends. The CDR3 is 12 amino acids.

The chain links TRBV6-2 or TRBV6-3 to TRBJ1-2; 8 positions match TRBD1. V was clipped by 7 bases and J by 2 bases; unmatched bases: 3. The CDR3 runs 13 residues. Germline V gene lookup returns CDR1 MNHEY and CDR2 SVGEGT. As DNA, the CDR3 is TGTGCCAGCACGGGACAGGACAACTATGGCTACACCTTC. Translation gives CASTGQDNYGYTF.

V gene TRBV2 combines with J gene TRBJ1-2; tentative D call: TRBD1 (5 bases). Trimming removed 6 bases at V and 1 base at J, with 9 bases between. Germline loops: CDR1 SNHLY, CDR2 FYNNEI. The CDR3 is 13 amino acids. CDR3 DNA sequence: TGTGCCAGCAGAGGGGACTTTAACTATGGCTACACCTTC. Amino acids: CASRGDFNYGYTF.

This clonotype was seen only a few times. The chain employs TRBV7-8 and TRBJ2-3; no firm D call. The length of the CDR3 is 16 residues. Germline values: CDR1 SGHVS, CDR2 FQNEAQ. V was clipped by 1 base and J by 2 bases, with 13 bases between them. The CDR3 DNA is TGTGCCAGCAGCTTAGGCCTCAAGGATACCACAGATACGCAGTATTTT. It specifies CASSLGLKDTTDTQYF.

The CDR3 coding sequence is TGCGCCAGCAGTGAACTTGACACTGAAGCTTTCTTT. Amino acids: CASSELDTEAFF. The rearrangement links TRBV5-1 to TRBJ1-1; D is unresolved. The CDR3 has 12 amino acids. Germline CDR1 SGHRS, CDR2 YFSETQ. The ends were cut back, 5 bases at V and 3 bases at J, with 8 bases in the middle. The whole variable domain, filled in from reference TRBV5-1 and TRBJ1-1, reads KAGVTQTPRYLIKTRGQQVTLSCSPISGHRSVSWYQQTPGQGLQFLFEYFSETQRNKGNFPGRFSGRQFSNSRSEMNVSTLELGDSALYLCASSELDTEAFFGQGTRLTVV.

This clonotype has a handful of counts. This rearrangement joins TRBV4-1 to TRBJ1-1, with D unresolved. Germline assignment: CDR1 MGHRA and CDR2 YSYEKL. The CDR3 runs 16 residues. Trimming took off 4 bases at V and 1 base at J, with 16 bases between the two ends. CDR3: CASSLPAGGRNTEAFF. In nucleotides, the CDR3 is TGCGCCAGCAGCCTCCCGGCTGGCGGTAGGAACACTGAAGCTTTCTTT.

The chain recombines TRBV5-1 with TRBJ2-5; 7 nucleotides line up with TRBD1. The CDR3 consists of 15 residues. The ends lost 0 bases at V and 2 bases at J; junction bases unmatched: 4. Germline CDR1 and CDR2: SGHRS and YFSETQ. This CDR3 reads CASSLGDSLQETQYF. The CDR3 DNA reads TGCGCCAGCAGCTTGGGGGACAGCCTACAAGAGACCCAGTACTTC.

This clonotype was recorded a few times. V and J are TRBV7-9 and TRBJ2-7; weak D call: TRBD2 (6 bases). V gave up 4 bases and J gave up 2 bases, with 12 bases separating them. CDR1 is SEHNR and CDR2 is FQNEAQ in the germline V gene (reference sequence). There are 14 residues in the CDR3. CDR3 amino acids: CASSSRTGAYEQYF. The DNA of the CDR3 is TGTGCCAGCAGCTCCCGTACGGGAGCCTACGAGCAGTACTTC.

This clonotype was seen a handful of times. This rearrangement joins TRBV28 to TRBJ2-7, with 9 bases lining up with TRBD1. The CDR3 sequence is 16 residues long. Trimming cost V 4 bases and J 4 bases; bases outside gene matches: 11. Germline CDR1 is MDHEN and CDR2 is SYDVKM. The CDR3 nucleotides are TGTGCCAGCAGTTCCACCGGGACAGGGAATGTGTACGAGCAGTACTTC. This translates into CASSSTGTGNVYEQYF.

This clonotype showed up just a few times. The chain recombines TRBV7-8 with TRBJ1-4; 7 nucleotides match TRBD1. CDR3 length equals 15 residues. CDR1 is SGHVS, CDR2 FQNEAQ, per germline. The J segment lost 3 bases and the V segment lost 6 bases, leaving 7 bases of the junction unmatched. CDR3 sequence reads: CASSSTGVANEKLFF. The DNA for the CDR3 is TGTGCCAGCAGTTCAACAGGGGTAGCTAATGAAAAACTGTTTTTT. Supplemented by reference TRBV7-8 and TRBJ1-4, the full variable domain reads GAGVSQSPRYKVAKRGQDVALRCDPISGHVSLFWYQQALGQGPEFLTYFQNEAQLDKSGLPSDRFFAERPEGSVSTLKIQRTQQEDSAVYLCASSSTGVANEKLFFGSGTQLSVL.

This clonotype was counted between two and nine times. The V and J genes are TRBV5-1 and TRBJ1-6; D not certain. Germline values: CDR1 SGHRS, CDR2 YFSETQ. CDR3 length: 12 amino acids. The V gene lost 4 bases and the J gene lost 7 bases, with 6 bases spanning the gap. The CDR3, as DNA: TGCGCCAGCAGCCTGCTGAATTCACCCCTCCACTTT. It yields the protein CASSLLNSPLHF.

The V gene is TRBV24-1, the J gene TRBJ2-1, with 8 bases fitting TRBD1. CDR1 is KGHDR and CDR2 is SFDVKD in the germline V gene. CDR3 length equals 13 residues. The junction had 5 bases not matched to a gene; V was cut back by 2 bases and J by 12 bases. CDR3 region: CATSDSGTGGQFF. The DNA for the CDR3 is TGTGCCACCAGTGATTCCGGGACAGGAGGGCAGTTCTTC.

The chain has TRBV19 and TRBJ1-5, with 9 positions matching TRBD1. The germline V gene encodes CDR1 LNHDA and CDR2 SQIVND (reference sequence). This CDR3 has 16 residues. After removal of 5 bases from V and 6 bases from J, the junction contained 11 bases not matched to a gene. CDR3 coding DNA: TGTGCCAGTAGTCCCACCGGGACAGGGCGTCTTCAGCCCCAGCATTTT. This translates into CASSPTGTGRLQPQHF.